One T cell receptor beta chain is described in this entry. What antigen it recognizes has not been identified. There are no base qualities to consult, and no much larger clone falls within one base. The sample is drawn from a study of CD8+CD57+ T cells in acquired aplastic anemia (dated by TCRdb to between 2017 and 2018). A note on the overall study: DNA extracted from sorted CD4+ and CD8+ cells had a mean of roughly 3.4 ug, with a range of about 0.18 to 27.4 ug. For healthy donor samples, the average read count was approximately 10 million for CD4+ cells and 11 million to 14 million for CD8+ cells.

Beyond this particular receptor, the publication reports: Roughly 30 CD8+ CDR3 sequences were shared between patients and controls but appeared highly expressed in patients and within their immunodominant clones. No significant difference in CD8+ Simpson's diversity was found between patients and healthy controls (P=0.060).

TCR repertoires of sorted CD4+ and CD8+ blood T cells from severe aplastic anemia patients and healthy subjects were deep-sequenced in the study. Ficoll-Paque density gradient centrifugation was used to isolate peripheral blood mononuclear cells. CD4+ and CD8+ T cells were sorted by FACS or magnetic beads before DNA extraction. V is pared back by 3 bases and J by 5 bases, with 4 bases lying between the germline termini. The germline V gene supplies CDR1 KGHDR and CDR2 SFDVKD. Its CDR3 holds 12 amino acids, cysteine through phenylalanine. This entry keeps only the CDR3 DNA: 36 bases, framed from base 1. TCR beta VDJ combination and CDR3 sequence profiling used genomic DNA as the template. An Illumina HiSeq 2000 was the platform used for TCR repertoire sequencing. As for the original processing: TRBV/TRBJ rearrangement plots, CDR3 size and DJ length profiles, and Simpson's diversity index were used to assess repertoires. The most abundant DNA sequence in the deep sequencing data was defined as the immunodominant clone. CDR3 amino acid sequences were screened for sharing across subjects and were compared with published repertoires and the VDJdb database. The raw public reads went through TCRdb reprocessing: fastp at Q25, MiXCR clone calling, in-frame beta chains kept. For every CDR3 protein sequence, its rows merge into one entry that carries the most common genes and DNA. TCRdb assigned the V and J calls; the authors' analysis was not used. The sample profile shows 130,000 or so distinct CDR3 sequences; more than 35% of them were found once. Around 8.4% of the sample comes from the top ten.

The origin of this receptor is a human donor in good health, serving as a control. Rearrangement joined TRBV24-1 to TRBJ1-5; the D gene cannot be named for sure. The sample was sorted CD4+, CD8+, or CD8+CD57+ T cells (not recorded which) from PBMCs. The CDR3 is CATSDPDQPQHF. The nucleotide sequence is given as TGTGCCACCAGTGATCCGGATCAGCCCCAGCATTTT.